The present entry profiles one T cell receptor beta chain with its context. Cohorts were assigned according to the clinical history that participants reported. The data derive from a study of blood T cell repertoires in COVID-19. Per the authors' pipeline: Amplified reference gene primers provided the basis for estimating nucleated cell counts. Data came from immunoSEQ multiplex PCR; TCRdb stores just in-frame clones and leaves some out. That table gives V, J and clone size, and the DNA gave D and trimming. The data contain about 430,000 clones, more than 70% of them singletons. Material: PBMCs or T cells enriched from blood (not recorded which). The clonotype was recovered from a woman in her late teens or twenties who had been exposed to COVID-19.

CDR3 DNA sequence: TGCAGTGCTAGTGCCGGGGGAGAGGACTACGAGCAGTACTTC. This encodes CSASAGGEDYEQYF. This chain links TRBV20-1 with TRBJ2-7; D may be TRBD2 (6 bases). The CDR3 sequence is 14 residues long. V lost 3 bases to trimming and J lost 3 bases, with 15 bases between them. Germline CDR1 DFQATT, CDR2 SNEGSKA (reference sequence).